The text below deals with one TCR beta chain. The antigen is unknown. Isolated RNA was reverse transcribed into cDNA used as the sequencing template. Sequencing used immunoSEQ multiplex PCR; TCRdb keeps in-frame clones, though not all of them. The table has some 200,000 clones, 58% seen once. This specimen belongs to a study of CD8+ T cells in alopecia areata. Overall study context: It was oral tofacitinib, at 5 to 10 mg twice daily, that treated patients received. Overall study results and limits: Clonality in the scalp and expanded CD8+ clones ranked among the top 100 were significantly decreased by tofacitinib.

Trimming took 5 bases from V and 2 from J, leaving 9 bases between them. Germline V CDR1 and CDR2: SGHTA, FQGNSA. The CDR3 runs to 13 residues. Treatment specified: oral pan-JAK inhibitor, 5-10 mg twice daily. Punch biopsies of lesional scalp, plus peripheral blood, were taken from alopecia areata patients. The specimen was CD4+ T cells sorted from blood, collected at week 24, from a patient treated with tofacitinib. V usage is TRBV7-2 and J usage is TRBJ2-5, with D unresolved. This TCR derives from a human donor with alopecia areata. CDR3 sequence: CASSVDGQETQYF. In DNA, the CDR3 is TGTGCCAGCAGCGTGGACGGTCAAGAGACCCAGTACTTC. Based on the CDR3 plus reference TRBV7-2 and TRBJ2-5, the full variable domain is GAGVSQSPSNKVTEKGKDVELRCDPISGHTALYWYRQSLGQGLEFLIYFQGNSAPDKSGLPSDRFSAERTGGSVSTLTIQRTQQEDSAVYLCASSVDGQETQYFGPGTRLLVL.